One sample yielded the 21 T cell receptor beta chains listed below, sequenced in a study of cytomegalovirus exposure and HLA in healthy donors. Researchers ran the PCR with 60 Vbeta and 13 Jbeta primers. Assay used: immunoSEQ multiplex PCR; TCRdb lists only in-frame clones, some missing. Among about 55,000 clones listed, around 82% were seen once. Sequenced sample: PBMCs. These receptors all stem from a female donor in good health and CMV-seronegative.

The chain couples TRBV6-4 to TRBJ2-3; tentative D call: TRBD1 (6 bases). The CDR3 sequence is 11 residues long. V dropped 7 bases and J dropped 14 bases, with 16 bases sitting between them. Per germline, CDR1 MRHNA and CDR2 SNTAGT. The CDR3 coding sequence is TGTGCCAGCAAAGAGACAGGCCCCATGTATTTT. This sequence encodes CASKETGPMYF.

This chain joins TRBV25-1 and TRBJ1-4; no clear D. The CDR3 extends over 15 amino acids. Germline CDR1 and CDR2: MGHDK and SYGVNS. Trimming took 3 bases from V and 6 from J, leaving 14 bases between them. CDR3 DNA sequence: TGTGCCAGCAGTGATGCCGGCAGGAGGGATGAAAAACTGTTTTTT. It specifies CASSDAGRRDEKLFF.

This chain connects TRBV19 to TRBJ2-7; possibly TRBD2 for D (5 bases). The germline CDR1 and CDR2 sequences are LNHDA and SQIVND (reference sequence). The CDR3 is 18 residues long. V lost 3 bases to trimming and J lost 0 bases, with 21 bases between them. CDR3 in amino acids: CASSIRVSSPQNSYEQYF. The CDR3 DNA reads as TGTGCCAGTAGTATTAGAGTATCTAGCCCACAAAACTCCTACGAGCAGTACTTC.

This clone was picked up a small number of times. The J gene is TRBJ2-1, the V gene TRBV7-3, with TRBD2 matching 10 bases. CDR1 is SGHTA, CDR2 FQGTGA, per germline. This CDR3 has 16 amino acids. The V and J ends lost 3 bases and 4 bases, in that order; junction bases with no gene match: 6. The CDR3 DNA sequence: TGTGCCAGCAGCTTGATTGGAGCGGGGGGGTACAATGAGCAGTTCTTC. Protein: CASSLIGAGGYNEQFF.

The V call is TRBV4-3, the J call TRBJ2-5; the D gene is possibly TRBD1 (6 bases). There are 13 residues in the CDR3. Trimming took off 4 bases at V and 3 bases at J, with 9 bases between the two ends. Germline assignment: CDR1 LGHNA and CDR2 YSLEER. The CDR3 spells CASSRQVEETQYF. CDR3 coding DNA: TGCGCCAGCAGCCGACAGGTCGAAGAGACCCAGTACTTC.

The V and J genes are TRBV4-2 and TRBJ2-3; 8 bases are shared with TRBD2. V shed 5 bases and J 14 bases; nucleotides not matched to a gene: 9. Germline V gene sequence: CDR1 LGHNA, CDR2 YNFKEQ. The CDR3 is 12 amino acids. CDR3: CASSAPGLVRYF. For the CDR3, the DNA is TGTGCCAGCAGCGCACCGGGACTAGTCCGGTATTTT.

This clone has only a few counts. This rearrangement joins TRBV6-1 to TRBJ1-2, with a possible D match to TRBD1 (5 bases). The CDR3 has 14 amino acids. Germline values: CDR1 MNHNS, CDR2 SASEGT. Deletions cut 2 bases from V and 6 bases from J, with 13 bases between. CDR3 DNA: TGTGCCAGCAGTGAACATGGGGGAGGGAATGGCTACACCTTC. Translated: CASSEHGGGNGYTF.

CDR3 nucleotides: TGTGCCAGCACGCCAGGGGACAGGGGAGATCAGCCCCAGCATTTT. This sequence encodes CASTPGDRGDQPQHF. The J gene is TRBJ1-5, the V gene TRBV7-9, with 10 bases aligning to TRBD1. The germline V gene has CDR1 SEHNR and CDR2 FQNEAQ (reference sequence). The trim removed 7 bases at V and 5 bases at J, leaving 8 bases unmatched. CDR3 length: 15 residues.

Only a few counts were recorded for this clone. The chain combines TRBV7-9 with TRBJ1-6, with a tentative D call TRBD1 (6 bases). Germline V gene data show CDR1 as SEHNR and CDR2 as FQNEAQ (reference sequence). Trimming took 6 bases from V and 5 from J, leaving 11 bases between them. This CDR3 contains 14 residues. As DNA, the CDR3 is TGTGCCAGCAGACCGGACAGTAATAATTCACCCCTCCACTTT. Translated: CASRPDSNNSPLHF.

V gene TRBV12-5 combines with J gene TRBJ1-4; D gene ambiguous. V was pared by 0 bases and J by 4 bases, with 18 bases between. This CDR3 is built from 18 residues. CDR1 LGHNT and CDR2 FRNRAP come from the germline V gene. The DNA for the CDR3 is TGTGCTAGTGGTTTGGTTGGTTTTCGGGAGATGGATAATGAAAAACTGTTTTTT. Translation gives CASGLVGFREMDNEKLFF.

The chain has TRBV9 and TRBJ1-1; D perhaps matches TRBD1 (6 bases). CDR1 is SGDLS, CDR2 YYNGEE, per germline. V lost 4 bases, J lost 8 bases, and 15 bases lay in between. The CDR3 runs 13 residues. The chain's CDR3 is CASSTGGAGEAFF. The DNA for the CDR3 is TGTGCCAGCAGCACTGGGGGGGCCGGGGAAGCTTTCTTT.

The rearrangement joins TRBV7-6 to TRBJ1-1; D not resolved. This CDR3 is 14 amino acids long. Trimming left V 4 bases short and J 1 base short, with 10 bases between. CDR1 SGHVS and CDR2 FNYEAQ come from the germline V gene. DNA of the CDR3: TGTGCCAGCAGCTCCCGGACTGAGAACACTGAAGCTTTCTTT. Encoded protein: CASSSRTENTEAFF. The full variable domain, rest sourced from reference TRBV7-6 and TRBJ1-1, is GAGVSQSPRYKVTKRGQDVALRCDPISGHVSLYWYRQALGQGPEFLTYFNYEAQQDKSGLPNDRFSAERPEGSISTLTIQRTEQRDSAMYRCASSSRTENTEAFFGQGTRLTVV.

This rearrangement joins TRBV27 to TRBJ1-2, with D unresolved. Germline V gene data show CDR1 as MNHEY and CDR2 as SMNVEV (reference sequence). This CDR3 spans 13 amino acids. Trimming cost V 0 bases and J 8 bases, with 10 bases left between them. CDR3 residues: CASSLSRDKGYTF. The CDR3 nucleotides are TGTGCCAGCAGTTTATCGAGAGATAAGGGCTACACCTTC.

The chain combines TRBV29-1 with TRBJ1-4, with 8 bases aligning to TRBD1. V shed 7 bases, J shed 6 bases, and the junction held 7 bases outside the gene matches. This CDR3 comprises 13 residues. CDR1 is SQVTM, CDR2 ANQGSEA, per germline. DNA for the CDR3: TGCAGCGGAGGACAGGGCGGTGATGAAAAACTGTTTTTT. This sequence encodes CSGGQGGDEKLFF.

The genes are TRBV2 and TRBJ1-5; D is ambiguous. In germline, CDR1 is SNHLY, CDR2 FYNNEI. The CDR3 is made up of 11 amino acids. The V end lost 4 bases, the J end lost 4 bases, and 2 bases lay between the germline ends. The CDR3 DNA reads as TGTGCCAGCAGTGTAAATCAGCCCCAGCATTTT. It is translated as CASSVNQPQHF.

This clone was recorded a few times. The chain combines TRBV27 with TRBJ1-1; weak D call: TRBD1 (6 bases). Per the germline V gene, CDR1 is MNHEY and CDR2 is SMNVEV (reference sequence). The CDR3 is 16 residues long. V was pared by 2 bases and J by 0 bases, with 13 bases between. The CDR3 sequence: CASSLNPPGVNTEAFF. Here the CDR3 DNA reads TGTGCCAGCAGTTTAAACCCCCCAGGGGTGAACACTGAAGCTTTCTTT.

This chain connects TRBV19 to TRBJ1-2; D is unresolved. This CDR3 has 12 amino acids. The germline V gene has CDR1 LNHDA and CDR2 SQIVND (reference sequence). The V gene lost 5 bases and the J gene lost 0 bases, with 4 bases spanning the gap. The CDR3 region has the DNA TGTGCCAGTAGTCCCGCTAACTATGGCTACACCTTC. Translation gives CASSPANYGYTF.

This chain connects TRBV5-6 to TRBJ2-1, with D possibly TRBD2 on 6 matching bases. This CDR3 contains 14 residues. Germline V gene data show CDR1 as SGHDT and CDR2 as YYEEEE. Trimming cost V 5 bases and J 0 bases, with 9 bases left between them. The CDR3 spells CASRAGSSYNEQFF. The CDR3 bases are TGTGCCAGCAGGGCGGGAAGCTCCTACAATGAGCAGTTCTTC.

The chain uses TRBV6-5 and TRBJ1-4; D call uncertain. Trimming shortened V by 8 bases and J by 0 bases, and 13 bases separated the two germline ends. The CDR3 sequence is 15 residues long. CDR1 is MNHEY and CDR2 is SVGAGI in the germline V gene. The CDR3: CASAGSRATNEKLFF. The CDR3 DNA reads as TGTGCCAGCGCGGGCAGCAGAGCAACTAATGAAAAACTGTTTTTT.

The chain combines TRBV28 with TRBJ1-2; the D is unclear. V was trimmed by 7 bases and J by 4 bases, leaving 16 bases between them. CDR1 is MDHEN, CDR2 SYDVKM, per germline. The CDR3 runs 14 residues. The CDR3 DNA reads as TGTGCCAGCATCGCACCCGGGGTCAGCTATGGCTACACCTTC. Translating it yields CASIAPGVSYGYTF.

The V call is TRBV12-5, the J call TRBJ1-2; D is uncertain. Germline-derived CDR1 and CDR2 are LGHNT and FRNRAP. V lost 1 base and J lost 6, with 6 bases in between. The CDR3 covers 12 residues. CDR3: CASGLGGDGYTF. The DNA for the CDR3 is TGTGCTAGTGGTTTGGGCGGGGATGGCTACACCTTC.